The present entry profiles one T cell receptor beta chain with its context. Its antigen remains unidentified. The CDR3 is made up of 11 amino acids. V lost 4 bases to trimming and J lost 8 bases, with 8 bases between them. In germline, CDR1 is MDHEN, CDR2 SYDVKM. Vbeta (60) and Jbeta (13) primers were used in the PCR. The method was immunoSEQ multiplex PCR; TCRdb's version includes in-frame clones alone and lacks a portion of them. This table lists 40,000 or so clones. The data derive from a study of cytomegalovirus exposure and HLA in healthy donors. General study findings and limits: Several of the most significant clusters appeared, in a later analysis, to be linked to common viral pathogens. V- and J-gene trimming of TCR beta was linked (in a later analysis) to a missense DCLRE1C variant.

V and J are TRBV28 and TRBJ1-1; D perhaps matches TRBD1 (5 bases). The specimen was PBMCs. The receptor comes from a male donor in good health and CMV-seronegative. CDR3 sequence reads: CASSSDMEAFF. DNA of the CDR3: TGTGCCAGCAGTTCGGACATGGAAGCTTTCTTT. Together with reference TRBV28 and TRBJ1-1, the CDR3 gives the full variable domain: DVKVTQSSRYLVKRTGEKVFLECVQDMDHENMFWYRQDPGLGLRLIYFSYDVKMKEKGDIPEGYSVSREKKERFSLILESASTNQTSMYLCASSSDMEAFFGQGTRLTVV.